Shown below are 23 T cell receptor beta chains from a single sample sequenced in a study of Ad26.COV2.S vaccination and SARS-CoV-2 variants. This table comes from immunoSEQ multiplex PCR, and its TCRdb copy is limited to in-frame clones, with some not included. The table records roughly 380,000 clones, about 90% of them present only once. Sequenced here: peripheral blood, sampled after recovery from COVID-19. These receptors all stem from a human donor who had recovered from COVID-19.

The chain has TRBV6-5 and TRBJ2-1, with no clear D. Germline V gene lookup returns CDR1 MNHEY and CDR2 SVGAGI. CDR3 length equals 13 residues. The ends were cut back, 11 bases at V and 6 bases at J, with 17 bases in the middle. CDR3 protein: CASMGAPPNEQFF. The CDR3 bases are TGTGCCTCGATGGGTGCCCCTCCCAATGAGCAGTTCTTC.

The chain is built from TRBV11-2 and TRBJ1-2; possible D gene TRBD1, 6 bases. There are 16 residues in the CDR3. Deletions cut 2 bases from V and 1 base from J, with 14 bases between. Germline-derived CDR1 and CDR2 are SGHAT and FQNNGV. CDR3 nucleotide sequence: TGTGCCAGCAGCTTATCAGCACAGGGCTTTAACTATGGCTACACCTTC. Translation: CASSLSAQGFNYGYTF.

This clone occurred once. This chain connects TRBV11-2 to TRBJ2-7; a weak D match, TRBD2 (5 bases). This CDR3 is 17 amino acids long. The germline V and J ends were trimmed by 0 bases and 0 bases, with 15 bases remaining between them. Germline CDR1 SGHAT, CDR2 FQNNGV. CDR3 in amino acids: CASSLEVQRLSSYEQYF. CDR3 DNA sequence: TGTGCCAGCAGCTTAGAGGTCCAGCGGCTAAGCTCCTACGAGCAGTACTTC.

This clone was detected only a few times. The rearrangement uses TRBV27 and TRBJ1-5; 7 bases are a match to TRBD1. The CDR3 has 15 amino acids. Germline V gives CDR1 MNHEY, CDR2 SMNVEV (reference sequence). With 2 bases clipped from V and 4 bases from J, the junction kept 5 bases outside the gene matches. The CDR3 bases are TGTGCCAGCAGTTTAACCGAGGGGGCGAATCAGCCCCAGCATTTT. Protein product: CASSLTEGANQPQHF.

The gene calls are TRBV18 and TRBJ1-6; D unclear. The V gene's germline CDR1 is KGHSH and CDR2 LQKENI. The CDR3 sequence is 15 residues long. Trimming pared 6 bases from V and 10 bases from J, leaving 19 bases between. As DNA, the CDR3 is TGTGCCAGCTCCCAGGCCTCGGGTGAGAGCTCACCCCTCCACTTT. Amino acid sequence: CASSQASGESSPLHF.

A word on this clone: A much larger clone lies a single base off, so this may be a read error. This sequence joins TRBV7-9 and TRBJ1-2, with a possible D match to TRBD1 (5 bases). Between the trimmed V and J ends, which lost 3 bases and 2 bases, there was a span of 7 bases. This CDR3 spans 13 amino acids. Per germline, CDR1 SEHNR and CDR2 FQNEAQ (reference sequence). CDR3 residues: CASSLGQNYGYTF. The CDR3 DNA reads TGTGCCAGCAGCTTGGGGCAGAACTATGGCTACACCTTC.

The V and J genes are TRBV7-3 and TRBJ2-5, with D perhaps matching TRBD2 (6 bases). CDR1 is SGHTA and CDR2 is FQGTGA in the germline V gene. V dropped 2 bases and J dropped 3 bases, with 10 bases sitting between them. CDR3 length: 14 residues. The CDR3 spells CASSLWPGEETQYF. The CDR3 DNA is TGTGCCAGCAGCTTATGGCCGGGGGAAGAGACCCAGTACTTC. Looking up the rest from reference TRBV7-3 and TRBJ2-5 gives the full variable domain: GAGVSQTPSNKVTEKGKYVELRCDPISGHTALYWYRQSLGQGPEFLIYFQGTGAADDSGLPNDRFFAVRPEGSVSTLKIQRTERGDSAVYLCASSLWPGEETQYFGPGTRLLVL.

The gene calls are TRBV13 and TRBJ2-1; 12 bases align to TRBD2. The J segment lost 0 bases and the V segment lost 5 bases, leaving 8 bases of the junction unmatched. Germline V CDR1 and CDR2: PRHDT, FYEKMQ (reference sequence). CDR3 length: 18 amino acids. The CDR3 loop is CASSPWTSGVSSYNEQFF. CDR3 DNA: TGTGCCAGCAGCCCCTGGACTAGCGGGGTCAGCTCCTACAATGAGCAGTTCTTC.

The chain recombines TRBV5-6 with TRBJ2-1; 8 nucleotides match TRBD1. The CDR3 is 15 amino acids. CDR1 SGHDT and CDR2 YYEEEE come from the germline V gene. V trimming: 2 bases; J trimming: 8 bases; junction bases outside the gene matches: 9. For the CDR3, the DNA is TGTGCCAGCAGCTTCCTGGGACAGGCAAGACATGAGCAGTTCTTC. It translates to CASSFLGQARHEQFF. Full variable domain (missing parts from reference TRBV5-6 and TRBJ2-1): DAGVTQSPTHLIKTRGQQVTLRCSPKSGHDTVSWYQQALGQGPQFIFQYYEEEERQRGNFPDRFSGHQFPNYSSELNVNALLLGDSALYLCASSFLGQARHEQFFGPGTRLTVL.

This clone has a single count. The chain recombines TRBV6-5 with TRBJ2-7; D assignment may be TRBD1 or TRBD2 (5 bases each). The length of the CDR3 is 13 residues. The V gene lost 11 bases and the J gene lost 3 bases, with 17 bases spanning the gap. From germline, CDR1 is MNHEY and CDR2 SVGAGI. CDR3 sequence: CAGGGVMDYEQYF. The CDR3 bases are TGTGCCGGGGGTGGGGTAATGGACTACGAGCAGTACTTC.

The J gene is TRBJ2-7, the V gene TRBV18, with 12 bases lining up with TRBD1. Germline values: CDR1 KGHSH, CDR2 LQKENI. CDR3 length: 15 residues. V lost 2 bases to trimming and J lost 7 bases; unmatched junction nucleotides: 6. CDR3 in amino acids: CASSPGTGGSFEQYF. The CDR3 DNA follows: TGTGCCAGCTCACCAGGGACAGGGGGCTCTTTTGAGCAGTACTTC. Drawing the rest from reference TRBV18 and TRBJ2-7, the complete variable domain is NAGVMQNPRHLVRRRGQEARLRCSPMKGHSHVYWYRQLPEEGLKFMVYLQKENIIDESGMPKERFSAEFPKEGPSILRIQQVVRGDSAAYFCASSPGTGGSFEQYFGPGTRLTVT.

The V and J genes are TRBV7-9 and TRBJ2-3, with no clear D. CDR1 SEHNR and CDR2 FQNEAQ come from the germline V gene (reference sequence). The CDR3 is made up of 13 amino acids. The V end was cut by 4 bases, the J end by 1 base, with 6 bases between. The CDR3 DNA reads TGTGCCAGCAGCTATCCCGGCACAGATACGCAGTATTTT. This encodes CASSYPGTDTQYF.

The chain recombines TRBV10-3 with TRBJ2-2; no clear D. V lost 0 bases and J 4 bases, leaving 3 bases between the germline ends. The CDR3 spans 13 residues. Germline V gene sequence: CDR1 ENHRY, CDR2 SYGVKD. The CDR3 here is CAISESGTGELFF. The CDR3 DNA is TGTGCCATCAGTGAGTCTGGCACCGGGGAGCTGTTTTTT.

V is TRBV2 and J is TRBJ1-4; possible D gene TRBD1, 6 bases. The CDR3 extends over 15 amino acids. Trimming left V 6 bases short and J 8 bases short, with 19 bases between. CDR1 and CDR2 (germline): SNHLY, FYNNEI. The CDR3, as DNA: TGTGCCAGCAGGAAGGACAGTCCCCGGGGGGAAAAACTGTTTTTT. Encoded protein: CASRKDSPRGEKLFF. Full variable domain (outside the CDR3, taken from reference TRBV2 and TRBJ1-4): EPEVTQTPSHQVTQMGQEVILRCVPISNHLYFYWYRQILGQKVEFLVSFYNNEISEKSEIFDDQFSVERPDGSNFTLKIRSTKLEDSAMYFCASRKDSPRGEKLFFGSGTQLSVL.

This chain uses TRBV9 with TRBJ2-3; the D is unclear. V was trimmed by 4 bases and J by 1 base, leaving 10 bases between them. The CDR3 has 14 residues. Germline V CDR1 and CDR2: SGDLS, YYNGEE. The chain's CDR3 is CASSTQKRTDTQYF. The CDR3, as DNA: TGTGCCAGCAGCACCCAAAAGCGCACAGATACGCAGTATTTT.

This clone turned up a few times. The rearrangement links TRBV5-5 to TRBJ1-5, with TRBD1 as a possible D gene (5 bases). Germline V gene sequence: CDR1 SGHKS, CDR2 YYEKEE (reference sequence). The CDR3 totals 13 residues. V lost 2 bases, J lost 6 bases, and 9 bases lay in between. The DNA of the CDR3 is TGTGCCAGCAGCTTCAGGGTAGGTCAGCCCCAGCATTTT. This translates into CASSFRVGQPQHF.

The CDR3 protein is CATTDSSSTDTQYF. Here the CDR3 DNA reads TGTGCCACTACGGACAGCTCTAGCACAGATACGCAGTATTTT. The J gene is TRBJ2-3, the V gene TRBV28; a possible D gene is TRBD1 (6 bases). The germline V gene encodes CDR1 MDHEN and CDR2 SYDVKM. V lost 10 bases to trimming and J lost 0 bases, with 14 bases between them. The CDR3 loop spans 14 amino acids. The variable domain in full, with the rest retrieved from reference TRBV28 and TRBJ2-3, is DVKVTQSSRYLVKRTGEKVFLECVQDMDHENMFWYRQDPGLGLRLIYFSYDVKMKEKGDIPEGYSVSREKKERFSLILESASTNQTSMYLCATTDSSSTDTQYFGPGTRLTVL.

The chain has TRBV7-9 and TRBJ1-1; unclear D gene. Germline V gene data show CDR1 as SEHNR and CDR2 as FQNEAQ (reference sequence). The V gene lost 5 bases and the J gene lost 0 bases, with 13 bases spanning the gap. The CDR3 runs 15 residues. The CDR3 spells CASSQPSAVNTEAFF. The DNA for the CDR3 is TGTGCCAGCAGCCAACCAAGTGCAGTGAACACTGAAGCTTTCTTT.

This clone was recorded only once. J is TRBJ2-3 and V is TRBV4-1; D remains unclear. This CDR3 has 15 residues. CDR1 is MGHRA and CDR2 is YSYEKL in the germline V gene. Deletions cut 4 bases from V and 2 bases from J, with 13 bases between. CDR3 DNA sequence: TGCGCCAGCAGCCCCACGGGTCCCGCCACAGATACGCAGTATTTT. It specifies CASSPTGPATDTQYF.

The V call is TRBV7-9, the J call TRBJ1-2; D unclear. Germline-derived CDR1 and CDR2 are SEHNR and FQNEAQ (reference sequence). The CDR3 runs 13 residues. Trimming left V 5 bases short and J 1 base short, with 8 bases between. CDR3 nucleotide sequence: TGTGCCAGCAGCCGGCAGAGTAACTATGGCTACACCTTC. Amino acids: CASSRQSNYGYTF. The entire variable domain, with the rest obtained from reference TRBV7-9 and TRBJ1-2, is as follows: DTGVSQNPRHKITKRGQNVTFRCDPISEHNRLYWYRQTLGQGPEFLTYFQNEAQLEKSRLLSDRFSAERPKGSFSTLEIQRTEQGDSAMYLCASSRQSNYGYTFGSGTRLTVV.

V gene TRBV9 combines with J gene TRBJ2-1, with 12 bases aligning to TRBD2. The CDR3 runs to 16 residues. The junction had 7 bases not matched to a gene; V was cut back by 4 bases and J by 5 bases. The germline V gene has CDR1 SGDLS and CDR2 YYNGEE. Written as DNA, the CDR3 is TGTGCCAGCAGCCACAGACCTAGCGGGGGGGACAATGAGCAGTTCTTC. Residues: CASSHRPSGGDNEQFF.

The sample holds a few counts of this clone. The rearrangement links TRBV9 to TRBJ1-5; 7 nucleotides match TRBD1. The CDR3 loop spans 13 amino acids. CDR1 and CDR2 from the germline V gene are SGDLS and YYNGEE. The V and J ends lost 9 bases and 7 bases, in that order; junction bases with no gene match: 10. CDR3 protein: CATKEGAEQPQHF. The CDR3 DNA follows: TGTGCCACCAAGGAGGGGGCAGAGCAGCCCCAGCATTTT.

The chain has TRBV11-2 and TRBJ2-7; no reliable D call. This CDR3 is 12 amino acids long. V gave up 4 bases and J gave up 4 bases, with 8 bases separating them. Germline lookup yields CDR1 SGHAT and CDR2 FQNNGV. The CDR3 here is CASSSRRYEQYF. The DNA for the CDR3 is TGTGCCAGCAGCTCCCGCAGATACGAGCAGTACTTC.